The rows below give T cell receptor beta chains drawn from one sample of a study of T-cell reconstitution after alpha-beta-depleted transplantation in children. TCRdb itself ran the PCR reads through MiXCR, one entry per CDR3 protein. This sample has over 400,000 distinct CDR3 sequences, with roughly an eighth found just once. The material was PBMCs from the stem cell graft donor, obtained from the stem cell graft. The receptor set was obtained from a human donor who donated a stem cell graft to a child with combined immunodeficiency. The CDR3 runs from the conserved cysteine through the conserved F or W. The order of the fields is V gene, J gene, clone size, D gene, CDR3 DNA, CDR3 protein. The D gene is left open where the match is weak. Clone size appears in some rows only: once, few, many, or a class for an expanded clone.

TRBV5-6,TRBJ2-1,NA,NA,TGTGCCAGCAACAAGGGAGTGGTAGCTTACAATGAGCAGTTCTTC,CASNKGVVAYNEQFF
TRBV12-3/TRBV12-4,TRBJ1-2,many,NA,TGTGCCAGCAGCCAGGGGTTAGCTAACTATGGCTACACCTTC,CASSQGLANYGYTF
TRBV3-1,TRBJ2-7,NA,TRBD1,TGTGCCAGCAGCCAAGTAGGGACAGGGGCCTACGAGCAGTACTTC,CASSQVGTGAYEQYF
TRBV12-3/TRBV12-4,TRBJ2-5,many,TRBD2,TGTGCCAGCAGTCCGGGGACTAGGATAGAGGAGACCCAGTACTTC,CASSPGTRIEETQYF
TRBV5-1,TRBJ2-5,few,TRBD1,TGCGCCAGCAGCCGAGGGGACAGAGAGACCCAGTACTTC,CASSRGDRETQYF
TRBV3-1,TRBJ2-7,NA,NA,TGTGCCAGCAGCCATCCCCAAGGCGCAGGGTTGGGCGAGCAGTACTTC,CASSHPQGAGLGEQYF
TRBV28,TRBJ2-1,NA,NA,TGTGCCAGCCTGCTCGCCGACTCCTACAATGAGCAGTTCTTC,CASLLADSYNEQFF
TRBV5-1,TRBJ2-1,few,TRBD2,TGCGCCAGCAGCCGGAGCGGTTCCGGGGGGAATGAGCAGTTCTTC,CASSRSGSGGNEQFF
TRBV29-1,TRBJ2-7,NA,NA,TGCAGCGTGCGCGGACGTGACGAGCAGTACTTC,CSVRGRDEQYF
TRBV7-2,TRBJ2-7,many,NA,TGTGCCAGCAGCTTACCGGGCCGCTCCTACGAGCAGTACTTC,CASSLPGRSYEQYF
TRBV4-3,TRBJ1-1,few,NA,TGCGCCAGCAGCCAAGTCCGACAGCAGAACACTGAAGCTTTCTTT,CASSQVRQQNTEAFF
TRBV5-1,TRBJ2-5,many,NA,TGCGCCAGCAGCTTGTCCGGAGGGCCTAGAGAGACCCAGTACTTC,CASSLSGGPRETQYF